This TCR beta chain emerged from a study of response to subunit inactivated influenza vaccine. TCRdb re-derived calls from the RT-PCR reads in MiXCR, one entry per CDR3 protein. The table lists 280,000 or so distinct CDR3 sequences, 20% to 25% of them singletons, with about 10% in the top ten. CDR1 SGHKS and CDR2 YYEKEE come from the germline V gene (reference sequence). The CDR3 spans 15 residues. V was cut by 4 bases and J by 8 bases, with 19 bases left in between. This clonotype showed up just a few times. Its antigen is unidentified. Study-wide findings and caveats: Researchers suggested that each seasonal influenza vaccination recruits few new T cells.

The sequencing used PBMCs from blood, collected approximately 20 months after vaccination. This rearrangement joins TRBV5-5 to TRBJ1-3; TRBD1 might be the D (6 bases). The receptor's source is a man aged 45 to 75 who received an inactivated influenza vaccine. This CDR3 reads CASSAFPGARDTIYF. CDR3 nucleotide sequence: TGTGCCAGCAGCGCCTTTCCAGGGGCAAGGGACACCATATATTTT.